These T cell receptor beta chains were read from a single sample in a study of shared clonotypes between healthy human individuals. Clones were sequenced by immunoSEQ multiplex PCR, and TCRdb holds only the in-frame ones, with some missing. The table records 800,000 to 950,000 clones, around 96% of them present only once. Sequencing used naive CD8+ T cells sorted from blood. All receptors come from a man aged 30-40 years in good health. Both conserved end residues are part of each CDR3. The D gene is left open where the match is weak. Rows may omit the clone size; those that give it use once, few, many or a size class.

clone_size d_call j_call v_call cdr3_aa cdr3_nt
. . TRBJ2-5 TRBV4-1 CASSQVEFSETQYF TGCGCCAGCAGCCAAGTTGAGTTCTCAGAGACCCAGTACTTC
once TRBD1 TRBJ2-7 TRBV9 CASSPRQGAYEQYF TGTGCCAGCAGCCCAAGACAGGGGGCCTACGAGCAGTACTTC
. . TRBJ1-5 TRBV7-2 CASSSLRASNQPQHF TGTGCCAGCAGCTCTCTCAGGGCTAGCAATCAGCCCCAGCATTTT
. . TRBJ1-5 TRBV28 CASSEPPTDSYSNQPQHF TGTGCCAGCAGTGAACCGCCGACAGACTCATATAGCAATCAGCCCCAGCATTTT
. TRBD2 TRBJ2-1 TRBV4-1 CASSQGGLASSSYNEQFF TGCGCCAGCAGCCAAGGAGGACTAGCGTCAAGCTCCTACAATGAGCAGTTCTTC
. . TRBJ1-5 TRBV15 CATSYTISQPQHF TGTGCCACCAGCTACACGATCAGTCAGCCCCAGCATTTT
. . TRBJ1-3 TRBV30 CAWGWSGNTIYF TGTGCCTGGGGCTGGTCGGGAAACACCATATATTTT
. TRBD1 TRBJ2-1 TRBV7-9 CASSLVGGDGQFF TGTGCCAGCAGCTTAGTAGGGGGCGATGGGCAGTTCTTC
. . TRBJ2-1 TRBV11-2 CASSLDTGSLYNEQFF TGTGCCAGCAGCTTAGATACCGGGTCTCTCTACAATGAGCAGTTCTTC
. . TRBJ1-5 TRBV4-3 CASSQGLYQPQHF TGCGCCAGCAGCCAAGGTCTCTATCAGCCCCAGCATTTT
. . TRBJ1-1 TRBV19 CASRGVTEAFF TGTGCCAGTAGGGGGGTAACTGAAGCTTTCTTT
. . TRBJ2-3 TRBV5-1 CASSPTDTQYF TGCGCCAGCAGCCCTACAGATACGCAGTATTTT
. . TRBJ2-7 TRBV29-1 CSVEIITGHSSYEQYF TGCAGCGTTGAAATCATCACCGGGCACAGCTCCTACGAGCAGTACTTC
. TRBD2 TRBJ2-1 TRBV9 CASSARLAGVRDNEQFF TGTGCCAGCAGCGCTCGACTAGCGGGAGTGCGGGACAATGAGCAGTTCTTC
. . TRBJ2-1 TRBV29-1 CSVDPGRPSEYNEQFF TGCAGCGTTGACCCGGGCCGACCCTCCGAGTACAATGAGCAGTTCTTC
. . TRBJ2-6 TRBV25-1 CASSDRSGANVLTF TGTGCCAGCAGTGATAGGTCTGGGGCCAACGTCCTGACTTTC
few TRBD1 TRBJ2-1 TRBV27 CASSYSQGVLYNEQFF TGTGCCAGCAGCTATTCCCAGGGGGTGTTGTACAATGAGCAGTTCTTC
. . TRBJ2-7 TRBV2 CASGRETDPLEEQYF TGTGCCAGCGGTCGGGAGACAGACCCCTTGGAGGAGCAGTACTTC
. TRBD1 TRBJ2-7 TRBV5-4 CASSLGQGASEQYF TGTGCCAGCAGCTTGGGACAGGGGGCGAGTGAGCAGTACTTC
. . TRBJ2-5 TRBV7-9 CASSLWYRPDEETQYF TGTGCCAGCAGCTTATGGTACAGGCCGGACGAAGAGACCCAGTACTTC
. . TRBJ2-1 TRBV27 CASSSAGLSYNEQFF TGTGCCAGCAGTTCAGCGGGCCTTTCCTACAATGAGCAGTTCTTC
. . TRBJ2-7 TRBV7-8 CASSPPHSRREQYF TGTGCCAGCAGCCCGCCCCACAGTCGACGCGAGCAGTACTTC
. . TRBJ1-1 TRBV7-9 CAGGSNTEAFF TGTGCCGGAGGTTCGAACACTGAAGCTTTCTTT
once . TRBJ2-4 TRBV7-8 CASSAPLAKNIQYF TGTGCCAGCAGCGCCCCTCTAGCCAAAAACATTCAGTACTTC
. . TRBJ2-6 TRBV5-1 CASSLAISALSGANVLTF TGCGCCAGCAGCTTGGCCATTTCGGCTCTCTCTGGGGCCAACGTCCTGACTTTC
. . TRBJ2-1 TRBV4-3 CASSQDLSTLGEQFF TGCGCCAGCAGCCAAGATCTGTCGACCCTGGGTGAGCAGTTCTTC
few . TRBJ2-5 TRBV9 CASSVGTQYF TGTGCCAGCAGCGTAGGAACCCAGTACTTC
. . TRBJ1-3 TRBV9 CASSVGGGSGNTIYF TGTGCCAGCAGCGTAGGAGGAGGCTCTGGAAACACCATATATTTT
. . TRBJ1-5 TRBV27 CASSRGVGQPQHF TGTGCCAGCAGCCGGGGGGTGGGCCAGCCCCAGCATTTT
. TRBD2 TRBJ2-3 TRBV27 CASSSPTASGGASTDTQYF TGTGCCAGCAGTTCTCCCACCGCTAGCGGGGGGGCTAGCACAGATACGCAGTATTTT
. . TRBJ1-1 TRBV11-2 CASSLGVGTEAFF TGTGCCAGCAGCTTAGGGGTGGGGACTGAAGCTTTCTTT
. TRBD1 TRBJ1-1 TRBV27 CASRPQSGGRGNTEAFF TGTGCCAGCCGACCGCAGTCAGGGGGCCGGGGAAACACTGAAGCTTTCTTT
. . TRBJ1-2 TRBV9 CASSRRVDGYTF TGTGCCAGCAGCAGGCGAGTCGACGGCTACACCTTC
. TRBD2 TRBJ2-7 TRBV4-1 CASSQVLSGRAYEQYF TGCGCCAGCAGCCAAGTTCTAAGCGGGAGGGCTTACGAGCAGTACTTC
. . TRBJ1-1 TRBV14 CASSQAKGGEAFF TGTGCCAGCAGCCAGGCCAAAGGCGGTGAAGCTTTCTTT
. . TRBJ2-3 TRBV7-3 CASSLPGGGFFTDTQYF TGTGCCAGCAGCTTACCCGGGGGCGGTTTTTTCACAGATACGCAGTATTTT